The 8 T cell receptor beta chains reported below all come from one sample, sequenced in a study of blood T cells in healthy people across ages. With a J-beta primer mix and a sample-barcoded 5' primer, a second PCR ran about 6 to 11 cycles. TCRdb used MiXCR to reprocess the 5' RACE reads, holding one entry per CDR3 protein. The sample has 800,000 to 950,000 distinct CDR3 sequences, almost 30% seen once; the top ten hold 10% to 13%. The same sample was also studied in work on T cells of mothers and their children.

The sequencing input was blood. The origin of the receptors is a middle-aged woman in good health.

V is TRBV5-1 and J is TRBJ2-7; TRBD1 matches at 7 bases. This CDR3 has 13 amino acids. Germline loops: CDR1 SGHRS, CDR2 YFSETQ. The J segment lost 4 bases and the V segment lost 9 bases, leaving 10 bases of the junction unmatched. CDR3 nucleotide sequence: TGCGCCAACAACAGGGGCCCCAATTACGAGCAGTACTTC. Translating it yields CANNRGPNYEQYF.

The chain has TRBV28 and TRBJ2-3; 14 bases are shared with TRBD2. The CDR3 is 18 residues long. Germline V gene lookup returns CDR1 MDHEN and CDR2 SYDVKM. The junction had 10 bases not matched to a gene; V was cut back by 5 bases and J by 3 bases. DNA for the CDR3: TGTGCCAGCAGTCGGGGGTTGACTAGCGGGGGGGCTACAGATACGCAGTATTTT. Its protein product is CASSRGLTSGGATDTQYF.

CDR3 DNA: TGTGCCAGCAGCCAAGGGTTTGGACTAAGGGGTGAGCAGTTCTTC. It yields the protein CASSQGFGLRGEQFF. The chain combines TRBV4-2 with TRBJ2-1; the D gene is possibly TRBD2 (6 bases). The germline V gene encodes CDR1 LGHNA and CDR2 YNFKEQ. The CDR3 has 15 residues. Trimming shortened V by 1 base and J by 9 bases, and 16 bases separated the two germline ends.

This clonotype has more than one count but fewer than ten. V usage is TRBV11-2 and J usage is TRBJ2-7, with D perhaps TRBD1 (5 bases). Looked up from germline, CDR1 is SGHAT and CDR2 is FQNNGV. The CDR3 runs 14 residues. Trimming removed 7 bases at V and 0 bases at J, with 13 bases between. The CDR3: CASTNRQSSYEQYF. The DNA for the CDR3 is TGTGCCAGCACCAACAGGCAAAGCTCCTACGAGCAGTACTTC.

This clonotype was seen a few times. The chain employs TRBV24-1 and TRBJ1-2; D may be TRBD1 (5 bases). This CDR3 is 15 amino acids long. CDR1 KGHDR and CDR2 SFDVKD come from the germline V gene. V lost 2 bases to trimming and J lost 2 bases, with 11 bases between them. The CDR3 DNA follows: TGTGCCACCAGTGATTCCGGGGCAGGGAACTATGGCTACACCTTC. This codes for CATSDSGAGNYGYTF.

This clonotype has just a few counts. This chain links TRBV9 with TRBJ2-1; TRBD1 agrees at 8 bases. This CDR3 is 15 amino acids long. The trim removed 0 bases at V and 6 bases at J, leaving 5 bases unmatched. Germline loops: CDR1 SGDLS, CDR2 YYNGEE. CDR3 sequence: CASSVAGTGGNEQFF. Here the CDR3 DNA reads TGTGCCAGCAGCGTAGCGGGGACAGGTGGCAATGAGCAGTTCTTC.

This clonotype has a handful of counts. The chain joins TRBV25-1 to TRBJ1-1, with 7 nucleotides matching TRBD1. Trimming cost V 6 bases and J 2 bases; bases outside gene matches: 6. Per the germline V gene, CDR1 is MGHDK and CDR2 is SYGVNS. The CDR3 consists of 14 residues. CDR3 amino acids: CASRPEGGNTEAFF. In nucleotides, the CDR3 is TGTGCCAGCAGACCGGAAGGGGGCAACACTGAAGCTTTCTTT.

Points on this clonotype: This may stem from a read error, because a much larger clone lies one nucleotide away. The rearrangement joins TRBV4-1 to TRBJ2-5; D unresolved. Germline V gene data show CDR1 as MGHRA and CDR2 as YSYEKL. The CDR3 consists of 14 residues. Here the CDR3 reads CAGSLRTSQETQYF. The CDR3 nucleotides read TGCGCCGGCAGCCTCCGGACGTCTCAAGAGACCCAGTACTTC.